These 29 T cell receptor beta chains share one sample of origin, sequenced in a study of vaccination and CD4 T cells after COVID-19. Which antigens these TCRs recognize remains unknown. Sequenced with the Oncomine TCR Beta short-read assay was DNA taken from cultured CD4+ T cells. Via MiXCR, TCRdb re-called the PCR reads, giving one row per CDR3 protein. The table includes about 16,000 distinct CDR3 sequences, 52% detected once. Treatment in this sample: approximately 9-day PBMC culture with coronavirus spike peptide pools or control peptides (ViraFEST assay). The sequencing used CD4+ T cells from blood, cultured in vitro, collected before SARS-CoV-2 vaccination. These receptors were collected from a human donor who had recovered from COVID-19.

In this sample, this clonotype turned up once. The gene calls are TRBV30 and TRBJ1-1; D call uncertain. Trimming took off 2 bases at V and 7 bases at J, with 8 bases between the two ends. The CDR3 totals 11 residues. The germline V gene encodes CDR1 GTSNPN and CDR2 SVGIG (reference sequence). The CDR3 loop reads CAWSPANEAFF. Written as DNA, the CDR3 is TGTGCCTGGAGTCCCGCTAATGAAGCTTTCTTT.

This chain joins TRBV5-5 and TRBJ1-1, with 10 bases identical to TRBD1. Germline CDR1 SGHKS, CDR2 YYEKEE (reference sequence). This CDR3 contains 15 residues. The junction had 6 bases not matched to a gene; V was cut back by 2 bases and J by 5 bases. This chain's CDR3 is CASSFVTGGPTEAFF. The CDR3, as DNA: TGTGCCAGCAGCTTCGTGACAGGGGGCCCTACTGAAGCTTTCTTT.

The rearrangement uses TRBV6-5 and TRBJ2-7; 8 nucleotides align to TRBD2. Germline V gives CDR1 MNHEY, CDR2 SVGAGI. The ends lost 2 bases at V and 0 bases at J; junction bases unmatched: 9. CDR3 size: 17 residues. CDR3 sequence reads: CASSYPRERGSSYEQYF. The CDR3 nucleotides are TGTGCCAGCAGTTACCCACGGGAGCGGGGGAGCTCCTACGAGCAGTACTTC.

The CDR3 here is CATSRDRAGNTIYF. CDR3 sequence (DNA): TGTGCCACCAGCAGAGACAGGGCTGGAAACACCATATATTTT. The chain carries TRBV15 and TRBJ1-3; D possibly corresponds to TRBD1 (5 bases). Germline V gives CDR1 LNHNV, CDR2 YYDKDF (reference sequence). The germline V and J ends were trimmed by 0 bases and 2 bases, with 5 bases remaining between them. CDR3 length equals 14 residues. The entire variable domain, with the rest obtained from reference TRBV15 and TRBJ1-3, is as follows: DAMVIQNPRYQVTQFGKPVTLSCSQTLNHNVMYWYQQKSSQAPKLLFHYYDKDFNNEADTPDNFQSRRPNTSFCFLDIRSPGLGDTAMYLCATSRDRAGNTIYFGEGSWLTVV.

The chain joins TRBV20-1 to TRBJ2-1; D is possibly TRBD2 (6 bases). With 3 bases removed from V and 0 bases from J, the gap between germline ends came to 12 bases. Germline V lookup: CDR1 DFQATT, CDR2 SNEGSKA (reference sequence). The CDR3 is made up of 15 amino acids. The CDR3 sequence: CSARYAGSSYNEQFF. CDR3 bases: TGCAGTGCTAGGTACGCGGGGAGCTCCTACAATGAGCAGTTCTTC.

The chain is built from TRBV30 and TRBJ1-2; D is ambiguous. V shed 0 bases and J shed 7 bases, with 12 bases lying between them. The germline V gene encodes CDR1 GTSNPN and CDR2 SVGIG (reference sequence). The CDR3 is 13 amino acids. CDR3 loop: CAWSVAMTRGYTF. CDR3 coding DNA: TGTGCCTGGAGTGTAGCCATGACCCGTGGCTACACCTTC.

The chain carries TRBV11-1 and TRBJ2-3; TRBD2 matches 7 bases. Germline V gene data show CDR1 as SGHAT and CDR2 as FQDESV (reference sequence). CDR3 length: 17 residues. The ends lost 5 bases at V and 3 bases at J; junction bases unmatched: 14. CDR3 in DNA: TGTGCCAGCAGCCGTCGACTACTAGCGCAGGGAACAGATACGCAGTATTTT. It codes for CASSRRLLAQGTDTQYF.

This clonotype was found a few times. The chain couples TRBV7-8 to TRBJ1-1; no definite D call. The CDR3 spans 14 residues. Deletions cut 2 bases from V and 1 base from J, with 8 bases between. The germline V gene encodes CDR1 SGHVS and CDR2 FQNEAQ. Written as DNA, the CDR3 is TGTGCCAGCAGCTTATCCTACAGGAACACTGAAGCTTTCTTT. As protein: CASSLSYRNTEAFF. The full variable domain, rest sourced from reference TRBV7-8 and TRBJ1-1, is GAGVSQSPRYKVAKRGQDVALRCDPISGHVSLFWYQQALGQGPEFLTYFQNEAQLDKSGLPSDRFFAERPEGSVSTLKIQRTQQEDSAVYLCASSLSYRNTEAFFGQGTRLTVV.

This clonotype was found a few times. V and J are TRBV5-1 and TRBJ1-2, with unresolved D. Trimming took off 4 bases at V and 4 bases at J, with 14 bases between the two ends. CDR3 length: 14 amino acids. Germline V CDR1 and CDR2: SGHRS, YFSETQ. The CDR3 DNA reads as TGCGCCAGCAGCCCCGATGGACTAAGCTATGGCTACACCTTC. Encoded protein: CASSPDGLSYGYTF. The whole variable domain, filled in from reference TRBV5-1 and TRBJ1-2, reads KAGVTQTPRYLIKTRGQQVTLSCSPISGHRSVSWYQQTPGQGLQFLFEYFSETQRNKGNFPGRFSGRQFSNSRSEMNVSTLELGDSALYLCASSPDGLSYGYTFGSGTRLTVV.

The J gene is TRBJ2-3, the V gene TRBV9; tentative D call: TRBD2 (7 bases). The CDR3 runs to 14 residues. Germline V gene lookup returns CDR1 SGDLS and CDR2 YYNGEE. Trimming left V 4 bases short and J 5 bases short, with 14 bases between. The CDR3: CASSPGGPRDTQYF. CDR3 DNA sequence: TGTGCCAGCAGCCCCGGGGGGCCGAGAGATACGCAGTATTTT. The whole variable domain, remainder taken from reference TRBV9 and TRBJ2-3, is DSGVTQTPKHLITATGQRVTLRCSPRSGDLSVYWYQQSLDQGLQFLIQYYNGEERAKGNILERFSAQQFPDLHSELNLSSLELGDSALYFCASSPGGPRDTQYFGPGTRLTVL.

This chain uses TRBV19 with TRBJ1-1; D is possibly TRBD1 (6 bases). Germline-derived CDR1 and CDR2 are LNHDA and SQIVND (reference sequence). This CDR3 is 14 amino acids long. Trimming removed 7 bases from V and 7 bases from J, with 19 bases in between. CDR3 in amino acids: CASTPTGPWGEAFF. The CDR3, as DNA: TGTGCCAGTACCCCTACAGGGCCCTGGGGTGAAGCTTTCTTT.

Only a few counts were recorded for this clonotype. The chain couples TRBV11-3 to TRBJ1-6; D call uncertain. The CDR3 has 14 amino acids. V lost 3 bases and J 8 bases, leaving 11 bases between the germline ends. The germline V gene has CDR1 SGHNT and CDR2 YENEEA. CDR3 in DNA: TGTGCCAGCAGCTTGAGACGGGATGATTCACCCCTCCACTTT. This gives the protein CASSLRRDDSPLHF.

This chain connects TRBV27 to TRBJ1-1; D perhaps matches TRBD1 (5 bases). The CDR3 extends over 14 amino acids. The V end was cut by 6 bases, the J end by 7 bases, with 18 bases between. Germline lookup yields CDR1 MNHEY and CDR2 SMNVEV (reference sequence). The CDR3 nucleotides are TGTGCCAGCAGCGAGAGGGGTACTCCCGGTGAAGCTTTCTTT. Translating it yields CASSERGTPGEAFF.

The V gene is TRBV2, the J gene TRBJ1-1; D gene uncertain. The V gene lost 7 bases and the J gene lost 1 base, with 10 bases spanning the gap. This CDR3 region has 13 residues. Germline V CDR1 and CDR2: SNHLY, FYNNEI. CDR3 region: CASKLTANTEAFF. CDR3 sequence (DNA): TGTGCCAGCAAGTTGACTGCGAACACTGAAGCTTTCTTT.

The chain carries TRBV6-2 or TRBV6-3 and TRBJ2-5; the D is unclear. The CDR3 covers 14 residues. Germline V gives CDR1 MNHEY, CDR2 SVGEGT. V was shortened by 6 bases and J by 1 base, with 12 bases between the two germline ends. The CDR3 sequence is CASRFITIQETQYF. The CDR3 DNA is TGTGCCAGCAGATTTATAACGATCCAAGAGACCCAGTACTTC.

This clonotype was seen more than once but under ten times. The genes are TRBV19 and TRBJ1-1; 7 bases map to TRBD1. This CDR3 is built from 16 residues. Germline CDR1 LNHDA, CDR2 SQIVND (reference sequence). V lost 4 bases, J lost 1 base, and 9 bases stayed unmatched. The CDR3: CASSTGAGQWNTEAFF. The CDR3 DNA reads as TGTGCCAGTAGTACCGGGGCGGGACAGTGGAACACTGAAGCTTTCTTT.

This clonotype has more than one count but fewer than ten. The V and J genes are TRBV6-1 and TRBJ2-7; D could derive from TRBD1 or TRBD2 (5 bases each). The CDR3 spans 16 residues. V lost 6 bases, J lost 0 bases, and 18 bases lay in between. Germline CDR1 and CDR2: MNHNS and SASEGT. Here the CDR3 reads CASRSPRGPSSYEQYF. CDR3 coding DNA: TGTGCCAGCAGGAGTCCGAGGGGACCCAGCTCCTACGAGCAGTACTTC.

V is TRBV6-5 and J is TRBJ2-7; 8 bases align to TRBD2. CDR3 length: 16 residues. Germline CDR1 reads MNHEY; CDR2 reads SVGAGI. J lost 5 bases, V lost 4 bases, and 13 bases had no gene match. CDR3 loop: CASSSTSGRVNHEQYF. DNA for the CDR3: TGTGCCAGCAGTTCGACAAGCGGGAGAGTTAACCACGAGCAGTACTTC.

The chain combines TRBV6-1 with TRBJ2-3; D ambiguous. V lost 6 bases to trimming and J lost 1 base, with 5 bases between them. The germline CDR1 and CDR2 sequences are MNHNS and SASEGT. The CDR3 is made up of 12 amino acids. CDR3 sequence (DNA): TGTGCCAGCAGGTCTGGCACAGATACGCAGTATTTT. It is translated as CASRSGTDTQYF.

The chain is built from TRBV2 and TRBJ2-4; D unresolved. The V end was cut by 4 bases, the J end by 0 bases, with 10 bases between. This CDR3 contains 15 residues. The germline V gene has CDR1 SNHLY and CDR2 FYNNEI. CDR3 loop: CASSGGSLAKNIQYF. The CDR3 DNA is TGTGCCAGCAGTGGTGGGTCTCTAGCCAAAAACATTCAGTACTTC.

The rearrangement joins TRBV11-3 to TRBJ2-3; D not certain. Trimming pared 6 bases from V and 4 bases from J, leaving 8 bases between. This CDR3 has 12 residues. The germline CDR1 and CDR2 sequences are SGHNT and YENEEA. CDR3 sequence (DNA): TGTGCCAGCAGTCGGACGGCAGATACGCAGTATTTT. This gives the protein CASSRTADTQYF.

The gene calls are TRBV27 and TRBJ1-5; D is ambiguous. V lost 6 bases and J lost 0, with 6 bases in between. The CDR3 loop spans 13 amino acids. The germline V gene encodes CDR1 MNHEY and CDR2 SMNVEV (reference sequence). CDR3: CASSGASNQPQHF. The CDR3, as DNA: TGTGCCAGCAGCGGAGCTAGCAATCAGCCCCAGCATTTT.

The chain has TRBV7-3 and TRBJ2-1; D perhaps matches TRBD2 (5 bases). There are 14 residues in the CDR3. Trimming shortened V by 2 bases and J by 5 bases, and 10 bases separated the two germline ends. In germline, CDR1 is SGHTA, CDR2 FQGTGA. CDR3 sequence reads: CASSLEGFHNEQFF. The CDR3 DNA sequence: TGTGCCAGCAGCTTAGAGGGTTTTCACAATGAGCAGTTCTTC.

The rearrangement uses TRBV5-1 and TRBJ1-2; TRBD1 aligns across 10 bases. CDR1 and CDR2 (germline): SGHRS, YFSETQ. With 4 bases clipped from V and 8 bases from J, the junction kept 8 bases outside the gene matches. The CDR3 sequence is 14 residues long. The CDR3 protein is CASSRGQGGLGYTF. DNA of the CDR3: TGCGCCAGCAGCCGCGGACAGGGGGGCCTCGGCTACACCTTC. Together with reference TRBV5-1 and TRBJ1-2, the CDR3 gives the full variable domain: KAGVTQTPRYLIKTRGQQVTLSCSPISGHRSVSWYQQTPGQGLQFLFEYFSETQRNKGNFPGRFSGRQFSNSRSEMNVSTLELGDSALYLCASSRGQGGLGYTFGSGTRLTVV.

This clonotype appeared a few times. This CDR3 reads CASSLSGGQETQYF. For the CDR3, the DNA is TGTGCCAGCTCTCTCTCCGGGGGTCAAGAGACCCAGTACTTC. The chain combines TRBV18 with TRBJ2-5; maybe TRBD2 (6 bases). Per germline, CDR1 KGHSH and CDR2 LQKENI. This CDR3 has 14 residues. The germline V and J ends were trimmed by 6 bases and 2 bases, with 13 bases remaining between them. Full variable domain (rest looked up from reference TRBV18 and TRBJ2-5): NAGVMQNPRHLVRRRGQEARLRCSPMKGHSHVYWYRQLPEEGLKFMVYLQKENIIDESGMPKERFSAEFPKEGPSILRIQQVVRGDSAAYFCASSLSGGQETQYFGPGTRLLVL.

The V and J genes are TRBV20-1 and TRBJ2-5, with 12 bases fitting TRBD2. The V gene's germline CDR1 is DFQATT and CDR2 SNEGSKA (reference sequence). V trimming: 0 bases; J trimming: 4 bases; junction bases outside the gene matches: 3. CDR3 length equals 15 residues. CDR3 DNA: TGCAGTGCTAGAGATCGGACTAGCGGGGTAGAGACCCAGTACTTC. This translates into CSARDRTSGVETQYF.

The CDR3 loop reads CASSELSSGNTIYF. DNA for the CDR3: TGTGCCAGCAGTGAACTATCCTCTGGAAACACCATATATTTT. The chain links TRBV2 to TRBJ1-3; no firm D call. The CDR3 covers 14 residues. Germline values: CDR1 SNHLY, CDR2 FYNNEI. V gave up 2 bases and J gave up 0 bases, with 5 bases separating them. The variable domain in full, with the rest retrieved from reference TRBV2 and TRBJ1-3, is EPEVTQTPSHQVTQMGQEVILRCVPISNHLYFYWYRQILGQKVEFLVSFYNNEISEKSEIFDDQFSVERPDGSNFTLKIRSTKLEDSAMYFCASSELSSGNTIYFGEGSWLTVV.

This chain uses TRBV7-8 with TRBJ2-5; D possibly matches TRBD1 or TRBD2 (5 bases each). V shed 3 bases and J shed 4 bases, with 15 bases lying between them. The germline CDR1 and CDR2 sequences are SGHVS and FQNEAQ. This CDR3 contains 15 residues. Here the CDR3 DNA reads TGTGCCAGCAGCTTTCCCCTCCGGGACGGAGAGACCCAGTACTTC. Protein product: CASSFPLRDGETQYF.

J is TRBJ1-1 and V is TRBV6-2 or TRBV6-3, with D possibly matching TRBD1 (6 bases). V was trimmed by 5 bases and J by 11 bases, leaving 15 bases between them. This CDR3 comprises 12 residues. The germline V gene encodes CDR1 MNHEY and CDR2 SVGEGT. CDR3 in DNA: TGTGCCAGCAGTCATCGGACAGCCCCGGCTTTCTTT. Protein product: CASSHRTAPAFF.